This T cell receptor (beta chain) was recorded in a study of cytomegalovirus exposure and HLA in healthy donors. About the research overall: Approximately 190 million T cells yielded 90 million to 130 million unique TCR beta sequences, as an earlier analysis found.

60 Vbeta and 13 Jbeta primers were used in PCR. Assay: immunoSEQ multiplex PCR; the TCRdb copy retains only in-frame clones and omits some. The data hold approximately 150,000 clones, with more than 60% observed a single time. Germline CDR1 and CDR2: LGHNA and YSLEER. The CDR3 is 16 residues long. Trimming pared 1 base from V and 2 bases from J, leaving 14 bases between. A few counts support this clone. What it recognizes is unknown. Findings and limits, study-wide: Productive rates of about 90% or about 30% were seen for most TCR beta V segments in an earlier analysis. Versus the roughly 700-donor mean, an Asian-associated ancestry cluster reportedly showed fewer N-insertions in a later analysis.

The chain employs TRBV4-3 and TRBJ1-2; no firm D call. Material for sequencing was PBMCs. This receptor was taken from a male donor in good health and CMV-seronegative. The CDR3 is CASSQGHNSGNYGYTF. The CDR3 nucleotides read TGCGCCAGCAGCCAAGGCCACAACTCGGGAAACTATGGCTACACCTTC.